What follows are 22 T cell receptor beta chains derived from one specimen sequenced in a study of T cells in localized non-small cell lung cancer. The protocol was immunoSEQ multiplex PCR, while the TCRdb copy is restricted to in-frame clones and leaves out a portion. The sample yields tens of thousands of clones, 85% to 90% seen once. The starting material was peripheral blood, obtained before any cancer treatment. These TCRs come from a woman aged 40-69 years with stage I lung adenocarcinoma.

V gene TRBV11-3 combines with J gene TRBJ2-1, with 7 bases lining up with TRBD1. Trimming removed 8 bases from V and 8 bases from J; junction bases left unmatched: 6. From germline, CDR1 is SGHNT and CDR2 YENEEA. The CDR3 covers 12 residues. CDR3 nucleotides: TGTGCCAGCGGAAGACAGGGCGATGAGCAGTTCTTC. Protein sequence: CASGRQGDEQFF.

The rearrangement links TRBV7-2 to TRBJ2-5; 7 bases are shared with TRBD2. CDR1 is SGHTA, CDR2 FQGNSA, per germline. The CDR3 has 10 residues. V lost 8 bases, J lost 8 bases, and 2 bases stayed unmatched. The CDR3 DNA is TGTGCCAGCGGGGGGGATACCCAGTACTTC. Translating gives CASGGDTQYF.

This clone was found a few times. The rearrangement joins TRBV30 to TRBJ2-1, with 7 bases that match TRBD2. The CDR3 sequence is 14 residues long. Germline V lookup: CDR1 GTSNPN, CDR2 SVGIG (reference sequence). With 4 bases clipped from V and 5 bases from J, the junction kept 8 bases outside the gene matches. CDR3 sequence: CAWTRRTRNNEQFF. In DNA form, the CDR3 reads TGTGCCTGGACGAGGAGGACTAGGAACAATGAGCAGTTCTTC.

The chain recombines TRBV27 with TRBJ2-5, with unresolved D. There are 13 residues in the CDR3. The V gene's germline CDR1 is MNHEY and CDR2 SMNVEV (reference sequence). V lost 3 bases to trimming and J lost 6 bases, with 11 bases between them. CDR3 amino acids: CASSFTDTKTQYF. Here the CDR3 DNA reads TGTGCCAGCAGTTTCACCGACACGAAGACCCAGTACTTC.

The genes are TRBV7-2 and TRBJ1-6; tentative D call: TRBD1 (6 bases). V was trimmed by 4 bases and J by 7 bases, leaving 17 bases between them. Germline loops: CDR1 SGHTA, CDR2 FQGNSA. The CDR3 covers 16 residues. The CDR3 DNA reads as TGTGCCAGCAGCTCAAGGGGGGGAGGGAGCAATTCACCCCTCCACTTT. Its protein is CASSSRGGGSNSPLHF.

V and J are TRBV6-4 and TRBJ2-5; 8 bases align to TRBD2. The germline CDR1 and CDR2 sequences are MRHNA and SNTAGT. V shed 3 bases and J 1 base; nucleotides not matched to a gene: 4. There are 15 residues in the CDR3. The CDR3 bases are TGTGCCAGCAGTGAGGCCGGGGGGGCCCAAGAGACCCAGTACTTC. This gives the protein CASSEAGGAQETQYF.

The rearrangement joins TRBV6-5 to TRBJ1-2; D is undetermined. CDR3 length: 15 amino acids. CDR1 is MNHEY and CDR2 is SVGAGI in the germline V gene. The ends were cut back, 2 bases at V and 3 bases at J, with 13 bases in the middle. The CDR3 nucleotides read TGTGCCAGCAGTTACAACCCAGGCAGCCACTATGGCTACACCTTC. Translating it yields CASSYNPGSHYGYTF.

V is TRBV12-5 and J is TRBJ1-1; 10 positions agree with TRBD1. The germline gives CDR1 LGHNT, CDR2 FRNRAP. The CDR3 loop spans 16 amino acids. Unmatched junction bases numbered 8, after V lost 2 bases and J lost 5 bases. Here the CDR3 DNA reads TGTGCTAGTGGTTTGTCGGGGACAGGGGAAAAGACTGAAGCTTTCTTT. This encodes CASGLSGTGEKTEAFF.

The chain employs TRBV6-5 and TRBJ2-7, with D perhaps TRBD2 (5 bases). Germline V CDR1 and CDR2: MNHEY, SVGAGI. With 5 bases removed from V and 0 bases from J, the gap between germline ends came to 11 bases. The CDR3 consists of 14 residues. CDR3 residues: CASSPRRDSYEQYF. CDR3 sequence (DNA): TGTGCCAGCAGTCCCCGACGGGACTCCTACGAGCAGTACTTC.

The table lists this clone with a count of one. This chain uses TRBV6-1 with TRBJ2-7; D unclear. Germline loops: CDR1 MNHNS, CDR2 SASEGT. This CDR3 has 12 amino acids. V lost 3 bases, J lost 3 bases, and 6 bases lay in between. The CDR3 is CASSDQYYEQYF. DNA for the CDR3: TGTGCCAGCAGTGACCAGTACTACGAGCAGTACTTC.

The rearrangement links TRBV9 to TRBJ1-4, with D unclear. This CDR3 contains 15 residues. Germline V gene sequence: CDR1 SGDLS, CDR2 YYNGEE. V was clipped by 0 bases and J by 4 bases, with 10 bases between them. CDR3 coding DNA: TGTGCCAGCAGCGTAGAGGGCAGAGGTAATGAAAAACTGTTTTTT. It encodes CASSVEGRGNEKLFF.

The V call is TRBV7-9, the J call TRBJ1-5, with a tentative D call TRBD1 (6 bases). Germline CDR1 reads SEHNR; CDR2 reads FQNEAQ (reference sequence). The CDR3 sequence is 18 residues long. Trimming stripped 5 bases from V and 3 bases from J, with 23 bases between. The CDR3 sequence is CASSPPEGGPKDNQPQHF. The CDR3 DNA reads as TGTGCCAGCAGCCCCCCGGAGGGGGGCCCGAAGGACAATCAGCCCCAGCATTTT.

V is TRBV2 and J is TRBJ2-4; 7 nucleotides line up with TRBD1. The ends lost 7 bases at V and 1 base at J; junction bases unmatched: 13. The CDR3 runs 17 residues. Germline lookup yields CDR1 SNHLY and CDR2 FYNNEI. CDR3: CASILEGTGVAKNIQYF. CDR3 coding DNA: TGTGCCAGCATCCTAGAGGGCACAGGGGTTGCCAAAAACATTCAGTACTTC.

This clone was detected only once. V and J are TRBV7-2 and TRBJ2-5, with D possibly TRBD1 on 5 matching bases. CDR3 size: 15 residues. Trimming took 3 bases from V and 2 from J, leaving 13 bases between them. Germline CDR1 reads SGHTA; CDR2 reads FQGNSA. The CDR3 DNA sequence: TGTGCCAGCAGCTTCTTAGCAGGGATACAAGAGACCCAGTACTTC. Translation gives CASSFLAGIQETQYF. The entire variable domain, with the rest obtained from reference TRBV7-2 and TRBJ2-5, is as follows: GAGVSQSPSNKVTEKGKDVELRCDPISGHTALYWYRQSLGQGLEFLIYFQGNSAPDKSGLPSDRFSAERTGGSVSTLTIQRTQQEDSAVYLCASSFLAGIQETQYFGPGTRLLVL.

Of note for this clone: Because the CDR3's place on the DNA is in doubt, the DNA is left out and the CDR3 is given as listed by TCRdb. The chain couples TRBV7-6 to TRBJ1-4. In germline, CDR1 is SGHVS, CDR2 FNYEAQ. The length of the CDR3 is 13 amino acids, counting both ends. CDR3 sequence: CASSTVGLGSVFF.

This clone was seen a handful of times. The CDR3: CASSLGGLSETQYF. The DNA of the CDR3 is TGTGCCAGCAGCTTAGGCGGGTTGTCAGAGACCCAGTACTTC. This sequence joins TRBV7-2 and TRBJ2-5, with D tentatively TRBD2 (5 bases). CDR1 and CDR2 from the germline V gene are SGHTA and FQGNSA. V gave up 1 base and J gave up 4 bases, with 10 bases separating them. This CDR3 is built from 14 residues.

This chain links TRBV6-1 with TRBJ1-5, with D maybe TRBD1 (5 bases). This CDR3 spans 14 amino acids. Trimming took off 6 bases at V and 3 bases at J, with 12 bases between the two ends. Germline loops: CDR1 MNHNS, CDR2 SASEGT. CDR3 loop: CASSPQGHNQPQHF. CDR3 sequence (DNA): TGTGCCAGCAGCCCTCAGGGCCACAATCAGCCCCAGCATTTT.

This clone was detected only a few times. The rearrangement uses TRBV20-1 and TRBJ1-3, with D uncertain. The germline V and J ends were trimmed by 2 bases and 11 bases, with 10 bases remaining between them. The CDR3 extends over 11 amino acids. Per germline, CDR1 DFQATT and CDR2 SNEGSKA (reference sequence). In DNA form, the CDR3 reads TGCAGTGCTAGATTCGGCGCTTCCATATATTTT. Its translation: CSARFGASIYF.

The chain recombines TRBV2 with TRBJ2-1; 10 bases fit TRBD2. Per germline, CDR1 SNHLY and CDR2 FYNNEI. The CDR3 extends over 16 amino acids. Germline trimming cut 8 bases from V and 0 bases from J; bases unmatched to any gene: 7. The CDR3 loop reads CASSNLAGGSYNEQFF. DNA for the CDR3: TGTGCCAGCTCGAACTTAGCGGGGGGCTCCTACAATGAGCAGTTCTTC.

This clone was seen once. V gene TRBV10-3 combines with J gene TRBJ2-7, with unresolved D. Germline CDR1 ENHRY, CDR2 SYGVKD. Trimming took 2 bases from V and 6 from J, leaving 11 bases between them. The CDR3 runs to 13 residues. The CDR3 protein is CAISEDTRFEQYF. The CDR3 region has the DNA TGTGCCATCAGTGAGGACACCAGATTCGAGCAGTACTTC.

The chain carries TRBV27 and TRBJ2-3; 10 positions match TRBD1. The CDR3 runs to 17 residues. Germline CDR1 MNHEY, CDR2 SMNVEV (reference sequence). Unmatched junction bases numbered 8, after V lost 0 bases and J lost 5 bases. The CDR3: CASSLSPPGQGIDTQYF. CDR3 nucleotides: TGTGCCAGCAGTTTATCTCCTCCGGGACAGGGGATAGATACGCAGTATTTT.

The rearrangement joins TRBV6-6 to TRBJ2-1; D call uncertain. This CDR3 has 14 residues. V dropped 1 base and J dropped 5 bases, with 9 bases sitting between them. Per germline, CDR1 MNHNY and CDR2 SVGAGI (reference sequence). The CDR3 spells CASSYFQTNNEQFF. The CDR3 DNA reads as TGTGCCAGCAGTTACTTCCAGACAAACAATGAGCAGTTCTTC.